A selection of T cell receptor beta chains follows, all from one sample in a study of cytotoxic CD8 clonotypes in ibrutinib-treated CLL. Here immunoSEQ multiplex PCR was the method, and the copy in TCRdb shows in-frame clones only, minus some. Here the sample spans 50,000 to 65,000 clones, approximately 71% being singletons. The sequenced sample was PBMCs, obtained after 12 months of ibrutinib treatment. These receptor sequences come from a human donor with chronic lymphocytic leukemia. Both conserved end residues are part of each CDR3. A D gene is named only where the DNA matches it firmly.

CDR3,J,D,V
CASSDGRVHPGTQYF,TRBJ2-5,-,TRBV13
CAISEFGTPGLTQYF,TRBJ2-5,-,TRBV10-3
CASSTEGQVAYEQYF,TRBJ2-7,TRBD1,TRBV5-5
CATMSETQYF,TRBJ2-5,-,TRBV11-3
CASSWGQGYSYEQYF,TRBJ2-7,TRBD1,TRBV5-1
CSVVLLADTEQFF,TRBJ2-1,TRBD2,TRBV29-1
CASSSSAGTTDTQYF,TRBJ2-3,-,TRBV27
CAWGGIGRVNTEAFF,TRBJ1-1,-,TRBV30
CASSEGTANTGELFF,TRBJ2-2,TRBD1,TRBV6-1
CASSDGLAGASGTGELFF,TRBJ2-2,TRBD2,TRBV2
CASSQDFRGLFYYYEQYF,TRBJ2-7,-,TRBV4-3
CAPLGRDCNQPQHF,TRBJ1-5,-,TRBV6-5
CASSDGTGQETQYF,TRBJ2-5,TRBD1,TRBV2
CASSLEGMVGTTGGYTF,TRBJ1-2,-,TRBV7-9
CASSQDPGGYQPQHF,TRBJ1-5,TRBD1,TRBV4-1
CASSLGLDSNQPQHF,TRBJ1-5,-,TRBV7-2
CASSLGTGPNQPQHF,TRBJ1-5,TRBD1,TRBV7-6
CASSLVGQGYLSEQFF,TRBJ2-1,TRBD1,TRBV5-1
CASSHRGQNTEAFF,TRBJ1-1,TRBD1,TRBV19
CASSPQGIAQYF,TRBJ2-3,-,TRBV18
CASSPRASGANVLTF,TRBJ2-6,-,TRBV18
CASSTGGGEAFF,TRBJ1-1,TRBD1,TRBV18
CASSQTRRTGWETQYF,TRBJ2-5,TRBD1,TRBV18
CASSLDSGTYNEQFF,TRBJ2-1,-,TRBV11-1
CASSPGLAVSTDTQYF,TRBJ2-3,TRBD2,TRBV7-6
CARAGEPTGELFF,TRBJ2-2,TRBD2,TRBV7-9
CASSLPGLAGPQEVNEQFF,TRBJ2-1,TRBD2,TRBV7-2
CASRPGTGSETQYF,TRBJ2-5,TRBD1,TRBV19
CSVEEVYMNTEAFF,TRBJ1-1,-,TRBV29-1
CATAVWPNEKLFF,TRBJ1-4,-,TRBV5-5
CASREAQTLGGEQFF,TRBJ2-1,-,TRBV2
CASSPFRPETQYF,TRBJ2-5,-,TRBV28
CASSERSRVLGQPQHF,TRBJ1-5,-,TRBV10-2
CASSETTEAFF,TRBJ1-1,-,TRBV4-2
CASSSNTIQGPQVYNEQFF,TRBJ2-1,-,TRBV7-8